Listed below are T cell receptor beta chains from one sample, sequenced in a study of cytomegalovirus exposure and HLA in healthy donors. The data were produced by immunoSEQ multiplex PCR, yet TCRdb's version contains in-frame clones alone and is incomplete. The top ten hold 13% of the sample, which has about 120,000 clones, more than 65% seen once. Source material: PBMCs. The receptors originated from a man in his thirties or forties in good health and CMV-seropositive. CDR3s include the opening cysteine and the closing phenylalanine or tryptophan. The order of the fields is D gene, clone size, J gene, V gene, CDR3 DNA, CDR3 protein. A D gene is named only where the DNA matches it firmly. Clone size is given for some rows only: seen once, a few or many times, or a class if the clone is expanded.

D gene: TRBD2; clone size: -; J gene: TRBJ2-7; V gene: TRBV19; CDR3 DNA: TGTGCCAGTAGTATACTAGCGGGGACCTACGAGCAGTACTTC; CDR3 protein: CASSILAGTYEQYF
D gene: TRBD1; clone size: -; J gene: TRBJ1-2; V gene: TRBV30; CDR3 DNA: TGTGCCTGGGTTCCGGGACAGGGCCCCTATGGCTACACCTTC; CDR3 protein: CAWVPGQGPYGYTF
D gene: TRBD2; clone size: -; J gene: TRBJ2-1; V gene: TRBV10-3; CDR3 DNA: TGTGCCATCAGGGGCGGACTAGCGGGTGACAATGAGCAGTTCTTC; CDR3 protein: CAIRGGLAGDNEQFF
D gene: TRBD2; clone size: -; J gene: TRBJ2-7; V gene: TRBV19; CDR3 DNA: TGTGCCAGTAGCCCGGGACTAGGGCTCGAGCAGTACTTC; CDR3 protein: CASSPGLGLEQYF
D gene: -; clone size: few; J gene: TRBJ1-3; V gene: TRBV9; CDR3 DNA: TGTGCCAGCAGCGCACCGACGGTAGCCTCTGGAAACACCATATATTTT; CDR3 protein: CASSAPTVASGNTIYF
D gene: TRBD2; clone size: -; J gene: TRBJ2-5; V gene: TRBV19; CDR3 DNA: TGTGCCAGTAGTATAGAGGCACTAGCGACAGAGACCCAGTACTTC; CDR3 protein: CASSIEALATETQYF
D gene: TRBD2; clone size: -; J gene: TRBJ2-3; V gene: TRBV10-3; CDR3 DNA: TGTGCCATCAGTGAGTCGTCTAGCGGTACGCAGTATTTT; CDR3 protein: CAISESSSGTQYF
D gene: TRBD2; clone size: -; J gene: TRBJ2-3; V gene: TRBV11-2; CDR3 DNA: TGTGCCAGCAGCCCCCTTGAGCGGGGTGCTACAGATACGCAGTATTTT; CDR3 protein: CASSPLERGATDTQYF
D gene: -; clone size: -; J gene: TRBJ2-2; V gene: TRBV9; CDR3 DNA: TGTGCCAGCAGCGGGATGGGGGGGCCCACCGGGGAGCTGTTTTTT; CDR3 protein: CASSGMGGPTGELFF
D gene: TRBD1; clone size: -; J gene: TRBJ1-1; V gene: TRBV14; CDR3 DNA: TGTGCCAGCAGCCAAGGGAAGGGGGCGGGCACTGAAGCTTTCTTT; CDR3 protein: CASSQGKGAGTEAFF
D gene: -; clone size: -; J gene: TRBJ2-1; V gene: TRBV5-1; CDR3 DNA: TGCGCCAGCAGCCCCAGGGCCGGGGGCTACAATGAGCAGTTCTTC; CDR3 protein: CASSPRAGGYNEQFF
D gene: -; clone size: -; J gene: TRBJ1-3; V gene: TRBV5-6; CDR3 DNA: TGTGCCAGCAGCTTGACCAGGGGCTCTGGAAACACCATATATTTT; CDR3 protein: CASSLTRGSGNTIYF
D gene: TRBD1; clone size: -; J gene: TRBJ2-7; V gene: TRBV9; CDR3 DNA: TGTGCCAGCAGCGAGCAGGGGGTGGGTGAGCAGTACTTC; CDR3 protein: CASSEQGVGEQYF
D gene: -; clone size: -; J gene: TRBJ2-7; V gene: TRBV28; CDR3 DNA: TGTGCCAGCAGTTTATCAGCGAGGAACCCCTACGAGCAGTACTTC; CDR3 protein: CASSLSARNPYEQYF
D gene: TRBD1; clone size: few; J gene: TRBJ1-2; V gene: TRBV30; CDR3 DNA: TGTGCCTGGAGTCGAACCGGGACAGTTAGGGGGCACACCTTC; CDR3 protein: CAWSRTGTVRGHTF
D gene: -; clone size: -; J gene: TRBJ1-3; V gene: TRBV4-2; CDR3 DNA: TGTGCCAGCAGCCAAGATCCCAGAAGAAACACCATATATTTT; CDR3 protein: CASSQDPRRNTIYF
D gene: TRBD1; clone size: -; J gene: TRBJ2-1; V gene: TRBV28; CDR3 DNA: TGTGCCAGCCTTCCAGGGGGCAGGAATGAGCAGTTCTTC; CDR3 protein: CASLPGGRNEQFF
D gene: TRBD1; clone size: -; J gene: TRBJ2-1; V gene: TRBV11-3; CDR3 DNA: TGTGCCAGCAGCTTAGGACAGGGAAACTCCTACAATGAGCAGTTCTTC; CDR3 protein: CASSLGQGNSYNEQFF
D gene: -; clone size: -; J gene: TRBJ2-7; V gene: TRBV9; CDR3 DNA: TGTGCCAGCAGCCCCCGCCGGGGCGAGCAGTACTTC; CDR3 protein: CASSPRRGEQYF
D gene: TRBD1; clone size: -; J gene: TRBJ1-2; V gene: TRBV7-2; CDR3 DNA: TGTGCCAGCAGCTTAGCTAGCAGGGGGGACAGGGGGCATGGCTACACCTTC; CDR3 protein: CASSLASRGDRGHGYTF
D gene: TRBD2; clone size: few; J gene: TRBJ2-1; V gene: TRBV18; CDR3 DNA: TGTGCCAGCTCACCCGCGGGGGTGGCCAACAATGAGCAGTTCTTC; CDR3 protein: CASSPAGVANNEQFF
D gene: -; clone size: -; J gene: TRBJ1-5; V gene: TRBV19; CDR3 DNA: TGTGCCAGTACCTCAGACGGGGGTCAGCCCCAGCATTTT; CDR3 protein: CASTSDGGQPQHF
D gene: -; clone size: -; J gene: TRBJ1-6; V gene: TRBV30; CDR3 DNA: TGTGTCGTCGGGGGGCGAGGGATGAATAATTCACCCCTCCACTTT; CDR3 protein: CVVGGRGMNNSPLHF
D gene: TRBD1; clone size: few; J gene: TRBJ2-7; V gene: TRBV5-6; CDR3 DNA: TGTGCCAGCAGCCTGTTGGGACAGGGGGCCGACGAGCAGTACTTC; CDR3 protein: CASSLLGQGADEQYF
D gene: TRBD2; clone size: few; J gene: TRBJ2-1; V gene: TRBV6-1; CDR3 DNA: TGTGCCAGCAGGGCGGGGGGGCCTGAGCAGTTCTTC; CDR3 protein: CASRAGGPEQFF
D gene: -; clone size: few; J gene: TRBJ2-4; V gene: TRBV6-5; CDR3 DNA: TGTGCCAGCAGTGCGCCCCGACGGGACATTCAGTACTTC; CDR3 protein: CASSAPRRDIQYF
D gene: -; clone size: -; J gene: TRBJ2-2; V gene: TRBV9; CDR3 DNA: TGTGCCAGCAGCGTAGGATCAACGGGAACCACCGGGGAGCTGTTTTTT; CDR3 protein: CASSVGSTGTTGELFF
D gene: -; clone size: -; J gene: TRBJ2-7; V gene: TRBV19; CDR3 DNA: TGTGCCAGTAGTATTCAAAGGGGAGGTTCATACGAGCAGTACTTC; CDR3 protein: CASSIQRGGSYEQYF
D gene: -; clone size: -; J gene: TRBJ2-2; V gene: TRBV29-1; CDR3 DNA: TGCAGCGTTGAAGATCAGAACACCGGGGAGCTGTTTTTT; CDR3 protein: CSVEDQNTGELFF
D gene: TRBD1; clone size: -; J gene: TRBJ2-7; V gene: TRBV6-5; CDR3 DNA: TGTGCCAGCAGTTCGGGACAGGGGCCGGCCTACGAGCAGTACTTC; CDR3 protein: CASSSGQGPAYEQYF
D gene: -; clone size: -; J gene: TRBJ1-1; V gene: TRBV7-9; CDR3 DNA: TGTGCCAGCATGGGGGGGGCGGCTGAAGCTTTCTTT; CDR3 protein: CASMGGAAEAFF
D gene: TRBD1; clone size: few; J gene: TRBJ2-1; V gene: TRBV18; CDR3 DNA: TGTGCCAGCTCACCCCAGGCGGACAGGAACAATGAGCAGTTCTTC; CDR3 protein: CASSPQADRNNEQFF
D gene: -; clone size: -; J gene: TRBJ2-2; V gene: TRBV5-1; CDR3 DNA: TGCGCCAGCAGTCCTGATTCAGGGGACGTCGGGGAGCTGTTTTTT; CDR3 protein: CASSPDSGDVGELFF
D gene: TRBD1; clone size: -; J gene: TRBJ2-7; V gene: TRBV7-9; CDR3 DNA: TGTGCCTCTGTCCGTGGTCCGGGACAGGGTCACGAGCAGTACTTC; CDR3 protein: CASVRGPGQGHEQYF
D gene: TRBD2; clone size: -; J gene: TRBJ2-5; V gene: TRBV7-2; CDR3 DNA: TGCGCCAGCAGTCTCTGGGGGGTAGCGGGGGGGGCAGAGACCCAGTACTTC; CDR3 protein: CASSLWGVAGGAETQYF
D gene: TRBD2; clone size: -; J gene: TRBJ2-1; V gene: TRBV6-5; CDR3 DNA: TGTGCCAGCAGTAACAGCGGGGGCTACAATGAGCAGTTCTTC; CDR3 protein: CASSNSGGYNEQFF
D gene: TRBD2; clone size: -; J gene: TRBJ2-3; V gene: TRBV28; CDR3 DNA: TGTGCCAGCAGTCCCCCGGGACTAGGCGCTTCCACAGATACGCAGTATTTT; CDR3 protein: CASSPPGLGASTDTQYF
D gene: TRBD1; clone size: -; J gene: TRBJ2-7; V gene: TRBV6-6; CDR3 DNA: TGTGCCAGCAGTTACTCAGGACAGGGGACCTACGAGCAGTACTTC; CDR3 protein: CASSYSGQGTYEQYF
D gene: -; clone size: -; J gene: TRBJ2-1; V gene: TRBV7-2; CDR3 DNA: TGTGCCAGCAGCTTAGATCCTAGCTTCAATGAGCAGTTCTTC; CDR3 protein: CASSLDPSFNEQFF
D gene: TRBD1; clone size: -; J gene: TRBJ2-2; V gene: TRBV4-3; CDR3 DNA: TGCGCCAGCAGCCAAGATACTAGGACAGGGGGAGGGACCGGGGAGCTGTTTTTT; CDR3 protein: CASSQDTRTGGGTGELFF
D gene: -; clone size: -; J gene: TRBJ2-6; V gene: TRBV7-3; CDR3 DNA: TGTGCCAGCTCTACCCCCGCTGGGGCCAACGTCCTGACTTTC; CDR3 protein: CASSTPAGANVLTF
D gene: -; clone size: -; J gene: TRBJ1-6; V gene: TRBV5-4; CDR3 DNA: TGTGCCAGCAGCTCACTCTTGGGTCGCCCGGGGAATTCACCCCTCCACTTT; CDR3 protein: CASSSLLGRPGNSPLHF
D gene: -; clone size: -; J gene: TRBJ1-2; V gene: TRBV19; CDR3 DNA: TGTGCCAGTAGTATAGTTCGGAGTCGCTATGGCTACACCTTC; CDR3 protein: CASSIVRSRYGYTF
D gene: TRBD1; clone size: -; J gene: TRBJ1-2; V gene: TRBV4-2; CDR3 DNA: TGTGCCAGCAGCCAAGGGGGGACAGGGGTTCTCCGGGGCTATGGCTACACCTTC; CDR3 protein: CASSQGGTGVLRGYGYTF
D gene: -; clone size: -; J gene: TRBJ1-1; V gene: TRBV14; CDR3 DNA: TGTGCCAGCAGCCAACTTTCTGGGGGGACTGAAGCTTTCTTT; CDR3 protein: CASSQLSGGTEAFF
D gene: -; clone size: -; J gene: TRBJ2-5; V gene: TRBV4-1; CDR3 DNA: TGCGCCAGCAGCCAAGACCCAGGGGCTAAAGAGACCCAGTACTTC; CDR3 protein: CASSQDPGAKETQYF
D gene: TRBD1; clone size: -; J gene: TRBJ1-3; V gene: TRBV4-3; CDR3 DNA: TGCGCCAGCAGCCAAGGTGGGACAGTCCTCTCTGGAAACACCATATATTTT; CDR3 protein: CASSQGGTVLSGNTIYF
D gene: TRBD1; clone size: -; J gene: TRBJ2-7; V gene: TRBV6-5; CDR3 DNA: TGTGCCAGCGGACGGCCGGGACAGGGCTACGAGCAGTACTTC; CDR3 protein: CASGRPGQGYEQYF
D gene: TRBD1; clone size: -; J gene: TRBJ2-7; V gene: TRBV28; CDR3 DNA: TGTGCCAGCAGTTTGGTCAGGGGGGAGCAGTACTTC; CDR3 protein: CASSLVRGEQYF
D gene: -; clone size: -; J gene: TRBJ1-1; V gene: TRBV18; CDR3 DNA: TGTGCCAGCTCACTCACGTCCGGGTTGTCGGACACTGAAGCTTTCTTT; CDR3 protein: CASSLTSGLSDTEAFF
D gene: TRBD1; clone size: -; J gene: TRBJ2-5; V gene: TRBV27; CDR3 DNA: TGTGCCAGCAGGCCGGGACAGCCTGAGACCCAGTACTTC; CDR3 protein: CASRPGQPETQYF